The T cell receptor beta chain under discussion was sequenced for a study of OX40 agonist ivuxolimab in advanced cancers. For the study in its entirety: Ivuxolimab was a fully human IgG2 agonistic monoclonal antibody targeting the costimulatory receptor OX40 (CD134). Intravenous ivuxolimab was administered to patients every 2 weeks at six dose levels: 0.01, 0.1, 0.3, 1.5, 3 and 10 mg/kg. Among the 52 dose-escalation patients, about 20 had hepatocellular carcinoma, 15 or so melanoma, 9 renal cell carcinoma and 9 head and neck cancer. A male proportion of nearly 85% and a mean age of 60 years, ranging from roughly 23 to 90, were recorded for the dose-escalation cohort. Patients were allowed to have had prior anti-PD-1, anti-PD-L1 or anti-CTLA-4 therapy, and approximately 41% of the dose-escalation patients had previously received checkpoint inhibitors. Partial responses were achieved by three dose-escalation patients, of whom one had hepatocellular carcinoma and two had cutaneous melanoma. The point of sequencing TCRbeta in the periphery was to test whether ivuxolimab changed TCR sequence diversity and drove clonal T-cell expansion. The paper reports the monotherapy dose-escalation portion (N of about 56 patients) of the phase I ivuxolimab trial. What the authors observed across the whole study: At doses from 0.1 to 3.0 mg/kg, clonal expansion was seen in both CD4+ and CD8+ blood T cells between baseline and week 6. Low levels of normalized T-cell clonal expansion were also shown by some nonresponding patients. On average, CD8+ T cells showed more expanded clones than CD4+ T cells after ivuxolimab. The antigen specificity of the clonally expanded peripheral T cells was not determined. In partial responders in the 0.1-3.0 mg/kg groups, normalized peripheral clonal expansion was found to be among the lowest, especially among CD8+ T cells.

Per the germline V gene, SQVTM is the CDR1 and ANQGSEA is the CDR2. The CDR3 spans 13 residues, from the cysteine through the phenylalanine. The CDR3 DNA has 39 bases and is translated from base 1. V is reduced by 7 bases and J by 5 bases, leaving a spacing of 17 bases between them. To sequence the TCRbeta CDR3 region, genomic DNA was isolated from the sorted cells. TCRbeta CDR3 regions were sequenced using the immunoSEQ Assay. In TCRdb, the immuneACCESS table is reduced to in-frame sequences with V and J assigned. These tables do not hold every clone; where another copy was compared, an unresolved V gene accounts for under half, and the others remain unexplained. This sample comprises under 80,000 clones, around 85% of them detected only once. The ten largest clones take up roughly 4% of the sample. The trial excluded patients who had a history of autoimmune disease or who were on systemic immunosuppression. Peripheral blood for TCR sequencing was drawn from every dose cohort at baseline, at cycle 4 day 1 and at cycle 7 day 1. The samples were taken from a phase I, first-in-human, multicenter, open-label dose-escalation trial of ivuxolimab. Adults with locally advanced or metastatic melanoma, renal cell, hepatocellular, or head and neck squamous cell carcinoma were enrolled in the trial. Before TCR sequencing, CD4+ T cells and CD8+ T cells were sorted from peripheral blood as separate populations.

On this clone itself: Its target antigen remains unknown. No qualities accompany the bases; no much larger clone lies one base away.

The rearrangement joined TRBV29-1 to TRBJ2-5; the D match is possibly TRBD1 or TRBD2, with 6 bases aligned in each. Material: CD4+ or CD8+ T cells sorted from blood, obtained in a trial of the OX40 agonist ivuxolimab. The TCR comes from an adult with an advanced solid tumor such as melanoma, head and neck, liver or kidney cancer. The nucleotide sequence is given as TGCAGCGCCGTAACGGGGGCGAGGGAGACCCAGTACTTC. Its coded protein is CSAVTGARETQYF.